This T cell receptor (beta chain) appears in the sequencing data of a study of regulatory T cells in long-lasting Graves disease. Turning to the study itself: Those Graves' patients who were newly diagnosed had been on antithyroid drugs under 3 months.

The time point here: newly diagnosed GD, antithyroid drugs for less than 3 months. Following extraction of RNA from PBMCs, that RNA was used to make the TCR library. This CDR3 region has 13 residues. Germline assignment: CDR1 MNHNS and CDR2 SASEGT. V shed 7 bases and J shed 4 bases, with 12 bases lying between them. Study results and caveats: Newly diagnosed Graves' patients had higher TCR diversity than persistent ones.

Comment on this clonotype: Its cognate antigen is unknown.

Sequencing libraries for TCR beta were prepared with iRepertoire HTBI primers and Arm-PCR of CDR3 regions. From the multiplex PCR reads, TCRdb called clonotypes with MiXCR, one entry per CDR3 protein. The table has 450,000 to 700,000 distinct CDR3 sequences, approximately 12% seen once. The sample also formed part of further work on T cells in Graves' hyperthyroidism and ophthalmopathy. That publication notes: Among thyroid clonotypes expanded above 0.001, most also appeared in blood.

This material consisted of peripheral blood mononuclear cells (PBMCs), taken at new diagnosis, from a patient treated with antithyroid drugs. This receptor was taken from a young man with Graves disease. V is TRBV6-1 and J is TRBJ2-3, with D hard to call. The CDR3 sequence: CASTRASSDTQYF. CDR3 DNA: TGTGCCAGCACCCGAGCGTCGTCAGATACGCAGTATTTT.